Shown below are 23 T cell receptor beta chains from a single sample sequenced in a study of tissue T cells after allogeneic stem cell transplantation (dated by TCRdb to between 2020 and 2023). This sample's time point label indicates: recipient (host-origin) PBMCs collected before allo-HCT. The library relied on the immunoSEQ multiplex PCR assay. TCRdb took this table from immuneACCESS and kept in-frame rearrangements with V and J called. Such tables lack part of the clones; where checked against another copy, unresolved V genes explain under half of the gap, and the rest is unexplained. The sample includes thousands of clones, with roughly four fifths observed a single time. The ten largest clones represent 5.5% of the sample. Here the sequenced sample was blood, taken before transplantation. These receptors were taken from a man aged 40 to 75 who later had graft-versus-host disease after an allogeneic stem cell transplant.

V is TRBV20-1 and J is TRBJ2-1; no clear D gene. Trimming shortened V by 1 base and J by 9 bases, and 4 bases separated the two germline ends. The germline gives CDR1 DFQATT, CDR2 SNEGSKA (reference sequence). This CDR3 is 10 amino acids long. The CDR3 loop is CSARAGEQFF. CDR3 in DNA: TGCAGTGCTAGAGCCGGTGAGCAGTTCTTC.

The chain recombines TRBV7-9 with TRBJ2-5, with D perhaps TRBD1 or TRBD2 (5 bases each). Germline V CDR1 and CDR2: SEHNR, FQNEAQ (reference sequence). V dropped 5 bases and J dropped 1 base, with 8 bases sitting between them. The CDR3 spans 13 residues. CDR3 nucleotide sequence: TGTGCCAGCAGCGAGGGGTCCCAAGAGACCCAGTACTTC. Amino acids: CASSEGSQETQYF. Together with reference TRBV7-9 and TRBJ2-5, the CDR3 gives the full variable domain: DTGVSQNPRHKITKRGQNVTFRCDPISEHNRLYWYRQTLGQGPEFLTYFQNEAQLEKSRLLSDRFSAERPKGSFSTLEIQRTEQGDSAMYLCASSEGSQETQYFGPGTRLLVL.

The rearrangement uses TRBV19 and TRBJ2-1; unclear D gene. V lost 5 bases and J lost 5, with 10 bases in between. This CDR3 region has 13 residues. CDR1 LNHDA and CDR2 SQIVND come from the germline V gene (reference sequence). The CDR3 here is CASSLGSNNEQFF. The CDR3 coding sequence is TGTGCCAGTAGTCTTGGTAGTAACAATGAGCAGTTCTTC.

The chain joins TRBV11-3 to TRBJ1-1, with a possible D match to TRBD1 (5 bases). V lost 5 bases, J lost 6 bases, and 16 bases lay in between. The CDR3 contains 14 residues. In germline, CDR1 is SGHNT, CDR2 YENEEA. CDR3 in amino acids: CASSATSGSAEAFF. CDR3 in DNA: TGTGCCAGCAGCGCCACATCAGGGAGCGCTGAAGCTTTCTTT.

V is TRBV9 and J is TRBJ1-2, with TRBD1 matching over 9 bases. The CDR3 has 13 residues. Per germline, CDR1 SGDLS and CDR2 YYNGEE. V was clipped by 7 bases and J by 8 bases; unmatched bases: 9. CDR3 sequence (DNA): TGTGCCAGCTTAGGGGGGACAGGGATCGGCTACACCTTC. It codes for CASLGGTGIGYTF. The whole variable domain, filled in from reference TRBV9 and TRBJ1-2, reads DSGVTQTPKHLITATGQRVTLRCSPRSGDLSVYWYQQSLDQGLQFLIQYYNGEERAKGNILERFSAQQFPDLHSELNLSSLELGDSALYFCASLGGTGIGYTFGSGTRLTVV.

This clone has only one observation. The V call is TRBV9, the J call TRBJ2-1, with 12 positions matching TRBD2. The CDR3 contains 15 residues. V was clipped by 0 bases and J by 8 bases; unmatched bases: 3. Germline lookup yields CDR1 SGDLS and CDR2 YYNGEE. Here the CDR3 DNA reads TGTGCCAGCAGCGTAGAAACTAGCGGGAGGCATGAGCAGTTCTTC. This gives the protein CASSVETSGRHEQFF.

The V call is TRBV13, the J call TRBJ2-1; D uncertain. Trimming left V 0 bases short and J 9 bases short, with 24 bases between. The CDR3 runs 18 residues. CDR1 and CDR2 from the germline V gene are PRHDT and FYEKMQ (reference sequence). Here the CDR3 reads CASSLGINLPPLQTEQFF. CDR3 coding DNA: TGTGCCAGCAGCTTAGGGATCAATCTTCCCCCTTTACAAACTGAGCAGTTCTTC. Full variable domain (rest looked up from reference TRBV13 and TRBJ2-1): AAGVIQSPRHLIKEKRETATLKCYPIPRHDTVYWYQQGPGQDPQFLISFYEKMQSDKGSIPDRFSAQQFSDYHSELNMSSLELGDSALYFCASSLGINLPPLQTEQFFGPGTRLTVL.

The chain recombines TRBV2 with TRBJ2-3; 7 positions agree with TRBD1. V lost 9 bases and J lost 6; bases outside the gene matches: 12. This CDR3 is 14 amino acids long. Germline assignment: CDR1 SNHLY and CDR2 FYNNEI. CDR3 DNA: TGTGCCAGGCAGACAGTAAGGGGGCCGGATACGCAGTATTTT. Translated, it gives CARQTVRGPDTQYF.

The chain has TRBV9 and TRBJ1-2; 7 bases are shared with TRBD1. This CDR3 comprises 14 residues. The V segment lost 6 bases and the J segment 8 bases; nucleotides outside the gene matches: 13. Germline CDR1 and CDR2: SGDLS and YYNGEE. CDR3 amino acids: CASTLTGLAEGYTF. For the CDR3, the DNA is TGTGCCAGCACCCTGACAGGGCTTGCGGAAGGCTACACCTTC.

The V and J genes are TRBV9 and TRBJ2-5, with 8 bases identical to TRBD1. The trim removed 5 bases at V and 5 bases at J, leaving 8 bases unmatched. This CDR3 spans 14 amino acids. Germline V gene data show CDR1 as SGDLS and CDR2 as YYNGEE. CDR3 nucleotide sequence: TGTGCCAGCAGTCGCATACAGGGGGAGGAGACCCAGTACTTC. It codes for CASSRIQGEETQYF.

The chain has TRBV11-2 and TRBJ2-7; D uncertain. The CDR3 sequence is 12 residues long. V lost 0 bases, J lost 8 bases, and 8 bases lay in between. CDR1 and CDR2 (germline): SGHAT, FQNNGV. The CDR3: CASSLERSQQYF. Here the CDR3 DNA reads TGTGCCAGCAGCTTAGAGCGGTCCCAGCAGTACTTC.

V and J are TRBV11-3 and TRBJ2-1; 8 bases line up with TRBD1. V shed 5 bases and J 3 bases; nucleotides not matched to a gene: 6. This CDR3 comprises 15 residues. Germline CDR1 is SGHNT and CDR2 is YENEEA. CDR3 protein: CASSPRDRLYNEQFF. The CDR3 nucleotides are TGTGCCAGCAGCCCTCGGGACAGGCTCTACAATGAGCAGTTCTTC. The complete variable domain, with remaining parts taken from reference TRBV11-3 and TRBJ2-1, reads EAGVVQSPRYKIIEKKQPVAFWCNPISGHNTLYWYLQNLGQGPELLIRYENEEAVDDSQLPKDRFSAERLKGVDSTLKIQPAELGDSAVYLCASSPRDRLYNEQFFGPGTRLTVL.

The V gene is TRBV19, the J gene TRBJ1-2; D not resolved. The V end was cut by 9 bases, the J end by 5 bases, with 22 bases between. This CDR3 has 15 amino acids. CDR1 LNHDA and CDR2 SQIVND come from the germline V gene (reference sequence). The CDR3 DNA reads as TGTGCCAGCGATACTACAGCCTCGCTAGGTTATGGCTACACCTTC. This sequence encodes CASDTTASLGYGYTF.

The chain recombines TRBV27 with TRBJ2-7; D not certain. Trimming shortened V by 2 bases and J by 3 bases, and 11 bases separated the two germline ends. From germline, CDR1 is MNHEY and CDR2 SMNVEV (reference sequence). The CDR3 spans 14 residues. For the CDR3, the DNA is TGTGCCAGCAGTTTAGGCCGGGCCTACTACGAGCAGTACTTC. Amino acids: CASSLGRAYYEQYF.

The DNA of the CDR3 is TGTGCCAGCCTCCGACCCGGACTAGCGGGAGATGGCGAGCAGTACTTC. As protein: CASLRPGLAGDGEQYF. The chain is built from TRBV28 and TRBJ2-7; TRBD2 matches at 13 bases. The CDR3 spans 16 residues. Germline loops: CDR1 MDHEN, CDR2 SYDVKM. The trim removed 8 bases at V and 6 bases at J, leaving 13 bases unmatched. Full variable domain (rest looked up from reference TRBV28 and TRBJ2-7): DVKVTQSSRYLVKRTGEKVFLECVQDMDHENMFWYRQDPGLGLRLIYFSYDVKMKEKGDIPEGYSVSREKKERFSLILESASTNQTSMYLCASLRPGLAGDGEQYFGPGTRLTVT.

The chain carries TRBV5-4 and TRBJ2-7; weak D call: TRBD1 (6 bases). With 2 bases removed from V and 0 bases from J, the gap between germline ends came to 9 bases. This CDR3 is built from 14 residues. Germline V gene sequence: CDR1 SGHNT, CDR2 YYREEE (reference sequence). The CDR3 spells CASSFQGSSYEQYF. As DNA, the CDR3 is TGTGCCAGCAGCTTCCAGGGGAGCTCCTACGAGCAGTACTTC.

The chain couples TRBV28 to TRBJ1-2, with TRBD1 matching 7 bases. The CDR3 contains 14 residues. With 7 bases clipped from V and 12 bases from J, the junction kept 17 bases outside the gene matches. CDR1 MDHEN and CDR2 SYDVKM come from the germline V gene. The CDR3 DNA sequence: TGTGCCAGCAAGGGAGGGGGCTTTCTTGTCCTCCACACCTTC. Translation: CASKGGGFLVLHTF.

The V gene is TRBV28, the J gene TRBJ2-2, with unresolved D. The CDR3 has 13 amino acids. Germline loops: CDR1 MDHEN, CDR2 SYDVKM. Trimming took 5 bases from V and 4 from J, leaving 8 bases between them. The CDR3 protein is CASSPQSTGELFF. The CDR3 nucleotides read TGTGCCAGCAGTCCACAGAGCACCGGGGAGCTGTTTTTT.

V and J are TRBV10-3 and TRBJ2-2; D uncertain. V lost 5 bases to trimming and J lost 1 base, with 11 bases between them. Germline lookup yields CDR1 ENHRY and CDR2 SYGVKD. The CDR3 totals 15 residues. CDR3 residues: CAISQVRGNTGELFF. The CDR3 DNA follows: TGTGCCATCAGTCAAGTACGCGGGAACACCGGGGAGCTGTTTTTT.

This chain uses TRBV29-1 with TRBJ2-7; D possibly corresponds to TRBD1 (6 bases). Trimming pared 6 bases from V and 3 bases from J, leaving 15 bases between. From germline, CDR1 is SQVTM and CDR2 ANQGSEA. The length of the CDR3 is 13 residues. The CDR3 DNA reads TGCAGCGTCTTAAGGGGGACCGACTACGAGCAGTACTTC. Protein: CSVLRGTDYEQYF.

In DNA, the CDR3 is TGTGCCAGCAGTTTATTCGGGGGTTCGGCTGCTGAAGCTTTCTTT. This encodes CASSLFGGSAAEAFF. The chain has TRBV28 and TRBJ1-1; tentatively, D is TRBD1 (5 bases). V was cut by 1 base and J by 6 bases, with 15 bases left in between. Germline-derived CDR1 and CDR2 are MDHEN and SYDVKM. CDR3 size: 15 residues.

This clone was observed a few times. The V and J genes are TRBV3-1 (or the pseudogene TRBV3-2) and TRBJ1-1; 8 nucleotides match TRBD1. The germline CDR1 and CDR2 sequences are LGHDT and YNNKEL (reference sequence). With 4 bases clipped from V and 5 bases from J, the junction kept 9 bases outside the gene matches. The CDR3 length is 15 residues. In DNA, the CDR3 is TGTGCCAGCAGCCCGCCAGGGGGCGTAACGACTGAAGCTTTCTTT. It is translated as CASSPPGGVTTEAFF.

This chain links TRBV30 with TRBJ2-1; D possibly uses TRBD1 or TRBD2 (5 bases each). V lost 5 bases, J lost 0 bases, and 11 bases lay in between. This CDR3 is built from 14 residues. Germline lookup yields CDR1 GTSNPN and CDR2 SVGIG (reference sequence). As DNA, the CDR3 is TGTGCCTGGGGGACGGTTAGCTCCTACAATGAGCAGTTCTTC. Translated, it gives CAWGTVSSYNEQFF.